A single sample is the source of the 17 T cell receptor beta chains below, sequenced in a study of blood T cell repertoires in COVID-19. Using immunoSEQ multiplex PCR, the repertoire was profiled, and TCRdb retains in-frame clones only, with some absent. The sample comprises about 180,000 clones, roughly 78% of which are singletons, and 6.5% to 8% rests with the top ten. The sequencing sample was made of peripheral blood. The receptors stem from a man between 65 and 80 years old with active or convalescent COVID-19.

The V gene is TRBV19, the J gene TRBJ1-5; 7 bases map to TRBD1. The CDR3 has 14 residues. Germline lookup yields CDR1 LNHDA and CDR2 SQIVND (reference sequence). V shed 8 bases, J shed 7 bases, and the junction held 11 bases outside the gene matches. The CDR3: CASLRGQTKQPQHF. Here the CDR3 DNA reads TGTGCCAGTCTCCGGGGACAGACGAAACAGCCCCAGCATTTT.

CDR3 sequence: CASSLGPDRGRTEAFF. In DNA form, the CDR3 reads TGTGCCAGCAGCTTGGGACCGGACAGGGGAAGGACTGAAGCTTTCTTT. The J gene is TRBJ1-1, the V gene TRBV11-2; 9 bases map to TRBD1. This CDR3 region has 16 residues. The trim removed 3 bases at V and 5 bases at J, leaving 10 bases unmatched. Germline V CDR1 and CDR2: SGHAT, FQNNGV.

The rearrangement joins TRBV6-5 to TRBJ2-7; D is possibly TRBD1 (5 bases). With 5 bases removed from V and 3 bases from J, the gap between germline ends came to 17 bases. This CDR3 is 15 amino acids long. CDR1 is MNHEY, CDR2 SVGAGI, per germline. This CDR3 reads CASSPLRVKDYEQYF. CDR3 coding DNA: TGTGCCAGCAGTCCGCTCAGGGTAAAGGACTACGAGCAGTACTTC.

This clone was seen just once. The rearrangement links TRBV5-4 to TRBJ2-5; 16 nucleotides agree with TRBD2. J was trimmed by 5 bases and V by 5 bases; bases with no gene match: 6. Germline assignment: CDR1 SGHNT and CDR2 YYREEE (reference sequence). CDR3 size: 16 residues. The CDR3 loop is CASSSGLAGGRETQYF. CDR3 coding DNA: TGTGCCAGCAGTTCGGGACTAGCGGGGGGGCGGGAGACCCAGTACTTC.

A note on this clone: At the DNA level, this CDR3 is encoded by other sequences in the same sample as well. The chain carries TRBV7-2 and TRBJ2-5; 8 bases are a match to TRBD2. The CDR3 length is 15 residues. The junction had 6 bases not matched to a gene; V was cut back by 1 base and J by 5 bases. The germline V gene encodes CDR1 SGHTA and CDR2 FQGNSA. The CDR3 coding sequence is TGTGCCAGCAGCTTAGTAGCGGGAAGAGAGGAGACCCAGTACTTC. Protein: CASSLVAGREETQYF.

The rearrangement uses TRBV5-1 and TRBJ1-2; no firm D call. V shed 0 bases and J shed 1 base, with 10 bases lying between them. This CDR3 is built from 15 residues. Germline V gene sequence: CDR1 SGHRS, CDR2 YFSETQ. CDR3 sequence reads: CASSLGGMINYGYTF. Written as DNA, the CDR3 is TGCGCCAGCAGCTTGGGCGGGATGATTAACTATGGCTACACCTTC.

The chain couples TRBV10-3 to TRBJ1-1, with 7 bases that match TRBD1. From germline, CDR1 is ENHRY and CDR2 SYGVKD. With 5 bases clipped from V and 3 bases from J, the junction kept 3 bases outside the gene matches. This CDR3 contains 13 residues. The CDR3 here is CAISSQGDTEAFF. The CDR3, as DNA: TGTGCCATCAGTTCCCAGGGGGACACTGAAGCTTTCTTT.

The chain has TRBV11-2 and TRBJ2-3; 11 nucleotides line up with TRBD2. CDR3 length: 14 residues. Unmatched junction bases numbered 2, after V lost 4 bases and J lost 5 bases. Germline lookup yields CDR1 SGHAT and CDR2 FQNNGV. CDR3 loop: CASSSTSGGDTQYF. CDR3 sequence (DNA): TGTGCCAGCAGCTCAACTAGCGGGGGAGATACGCAGTATTTT.

This sequence joins TRBV4-1 and TRBJ1-6; D might be TRBD1 (6 bases). Trimming stripped 0 bases from V and 7 bases from J, with 13 bases between. The CDR3 runs 16 residues. Looked up from germline, CDR1 is MGHRA and CDR2 is YSYEKL. This chain's CDR3 is CASSQETGIWNSPLHF. For the CDR3, the DNA is TGCGCCAGCAGCCAAGAAACAGGGATCTGGAATTCACCCCTCCACTTT.

This chain joins TRBV27 and TRBJ2-1; tentatively, D is TRBD2 (5 bases). Looked up from germline, CDR1 is MNHEY and CDR2 is SMNVEV (reference sequence). Trimming cost V 6 bases and J 2 bases, with 14 bases left between them. The CDR3 loop spans 15 amino acids. The CDR3 spells CASREIRDPYNEQFF. The CDR3 DNA is TGTGCCAGCAGGGAAATCCGGGATCCCTACAATGAGCAGTTCTTC.

V usage is TRBV15 and J usage is TRBJ1-6, with D maybe TRBD1 (5 bases). The CDR3 is 15 amino acids. Trimming removed 3 bases from V and 6 bases from J, with 12 bases in between. Germline V CDR1 and CDR2: LNHNV, YYDKDF (reference sequence). CDR3 nucleotides: TGTGCCACCAGCAGTCGGTCAGGGCCTAATTCACCCCTCCACTTT. Protein: CATSSRSGPNSPLHF.

The genes are TRBV10-2 and TRBJ2-7, with D uncertain. The CDR3 covers 15 residues. Looked up from germline, CDR1 is WSHSY and CDR2 is SAAADI. V was clipped by 4 bases and J by 5 bases, with 18 bases between them. CDR3 DNA sequence: TGCGCCAGCAGTGGAGGAAAAGCGAATTTCCACGAGCAGTACTTC. This translates into CASSGGKANFHEQYF.

This rearrangement joins TRBV7-9 to TRBJ1-1; no firm D call. This CDR3 has 11 residues. Germline assignment: CDR1 SEHNR and CDR2 FQNEAQ (reference sequence). Trimming stripped 8 bases from V and 8 bases from J, with 12 bases between. The CDR3 protein is CASDRSGEAFF. CDR3 sequence (DNA): TGTGCCAGCGACCGATCCGGGGAAGCTTTCTTT.

In this sample, this clone turned up a few times. This chain joins TRBV15 and TRBJ1-5, with 8 bases lining up with TRBD1. Unmatched junction bases numbered 7, after V lost 5 bases and J lost 7 bases. The CDR3 has 14 residues. CDR1 is LNHNV and CDR2 is YYDKDF in the germline V gene (reference sequence). The chain's CDR3 is CATSYSQGGQPQHF. The CDR3, as DNA: TGTGCCACCAGCTACTCACAGGGGGGACAGCCCCAGCATTTT.

This sequence joins TRBV28 and TRBJ1-1, with 7 bases matching TRBD1. Germline V gene data show CDR1 as MDHEN and CDR2 as SYDVKM. The CDR3 consists of 13 residues. V shed 7 bases, J shed 9 bases, and the junction held 11 bases outside the gene matches. The CDR3 DNA follows: TGTGCCAGCACCACTGGGACAGCGATAAAAGCTTTCTTT. It specifies CASTTGTAIKAFF.

The rearrangement joins TRBV9 to TRBJ1-2; no definite D call. V gave up 0 bases and J gave up 4 bases, with 13 bases separating them. Germline V gives CDR1 SGDLS, CDR2 YYNGEE. This CDR3 comprises 15 residues. The CDR3 protein is CASSVEERTIYGYTF. The CDR3, as DNA: TGTGCCAGCAGCGTAGAAGAGAGAACGATCTATGGCTACACCTTC.

This chain links TRBV11-2 with TRBJ2-3; 7 nucleotides line up with TRBD2. Losses at the gene ends were 2 bases for V and 2 bases for J; bases not matched to a gene: 7. This CDR3 region has 16 residues. Germline CDR1 and CDR2: SGHAT and FQNNGV. DNA of the CDR3: TGTGCCAGCAGCTTATTCTCCAGCGGGGTCACAGATACGCAGTATTTT. This codes for CASSLFSSGVTDTQYF.